This T cell receptor (beta chain) was identified in a study of cytomegalovirus exposure and HLA in healthy donors. Across the study: Of all 400 or so donors who were genotyped, roughly 85% belonged to the Caucasian-associated ancestry cluster. Points from the study as a whole: Accurate HLA-A and HLA-B prediction from TCR beta sequences was reported for most subjects. Analysis was performed later, and it showed HLA-associated TCR beta chains to be more clonally expanded than equally common others.

The PCR had 60 Vbeta and 13 Jbeta primers. Profiled with immunoSEQ multiplex PCR; TCRdb holds only in-frame clones, not every one. Here the sample spans more than 100,000 clones, more than 60% being singletons. The CDR3 loop spans 15 amino acids. CDR1 MRHNA and CDR2 SNTAGT come from the germline V gene. The V end lost 0 bases, the J end lost 2 bases, and 9 bases lay between the germline ends. This clone was counted a few times. The target antigen is unknown. This receptor was taken from a woman aged 40-49 years in good health and CMV-seronegative. Sequences were obtained from PBMCs. The V gene is TRBV6-4, the J gene TRBJ2-3, with a tentative D call TRBD2 (5 bases). The CDR3 nucleotides are TGTGCCAGCAGTGACTCGGTCGGGAACACAGATACGCAGTATTTT. Protein sequence: CASSDSVGNTDTQYF.